A single sample is the source of the 18 T cell receptor beta chains below, sequenced in a study of vaccination and CD4 T cells after COVID-19. The Oncomine TCR Beta short-read assay sequenced DNA from cultured CD4+ T cells. A single record per CDR3 protein comes from TCRdb applying MiXCR to the PCR reads. Of roughly 28,000 distinct CDR3 sequences in the sample, about 50% were seen once. Their specific antigens are unknown. The treatment here: approximately 10-day PBMC culture with coronavirus spike peptide pools or control peptides (ViraFEST assay). The sequencing used CD4+ T cells from blood, cultured in vitro, collected before SARS-CoV-2 vaccination. Receptor source: a human donor who received a COVID-19 vaccine.

The chain recombines TRBV7-9 with TRBJ1-1; D is undetermined. This CDR3 spans 11 amino acids. Trimming shortened V by 5 bases and J by 11 bases, and 12 bases separated the two germline ends. Per germline, CDR1 SEHNR and CDR2 FQNEAQ (reference sequence). CDR3 coding DNA: TGTGCCAGCAGCCCGGATACACAGGCTTTCTTT. Translation: CASSPDTQAFF.

In its sample, this clonotype was seen a few times. This chain connects TRBV2 to TRBJ1-3; tentative D call: TRBD1 (6 bases). CDR1 is SNHLY, CDR2 FYNNEI, per germline. The CDR3 sequence is 12 residues long. V was cut by 4 bases and J by 9 bases, with 10 bases left in between. The CDR3 loop reads CASSGGAGTIYF. CDR3 coding DNA: TGTGCCAGCAGTGGGGGGGCTGGCACCATATATTTT.

The chain employs TRBV6-5 and TRBJ2-3; no clear D gene. Trimming removed 4 bases from V and 8 bases from J, with 16 bases in between. Germline values: CDR1 MNHEY, CDR2 SVGAGI. The CDR3 runs 14 residues. CDR3 coding DNA: TGTGCCAGCAGTTTGAGGCACCCCCCTCGTACGCAGTATTTT. Translating gives CASSLRHPPRTQYF.

This chain joins TRBV6-1 and TRBJ2-5, with 11 bases identical to TRBD1. V was clipped by 6 bases and J by 7 bases; unmatched bases: 28. Germline CDR1 MNHNS, CDR2 SASEGT. The CDR3 has 21 residues. CDR3 in amino acids: CASRDIHGTGGSRGSSGTQYF. DNA for the CDR3: TGTGCCAGCAGAGACATCCACGGGACAGGGGGGTCCCGGGGGTCATCGGGGACCCAGTACTTC.

This clonotype was recorded a few times. CDR3 protein: CASSLGQGAKGYTF. In nucleotides, the CDR3 is TGTGCCAGCAGCCTCGGACAGGGGGCAAAAGGCTACACCTTC. The chain carries TRBV7-2 and TRBJ1-2, with TRBD1 matching 11 bases. The germline CDR1 and CDR2 sequences are SGHTA and FQGNSA. V lost 5 bases to trimming and J lost 8 bases; unmatched junction nucleotides: 7. There are 14 residues in the CDR3.

The chain joins TRBV10-1 to TRBJ2-3; 8 nucleotides line up with TRBD2. Unmatched junction bases numbered 8, after V lost 4 bases and J lost 5 bases. The CDR3 runs 15 residues. Germline V lookup: CDR1 WNHNN, CDR2 SYGVQD (reference sequence). The CDR3 protein is CASSAGAGGEDTQYF. The CDR3 coding sequence is TGCGCCAGCAGTGCAGGGGCGGGGGGTGAAGATACGCAGTATTTT.

The sample holds one count of this clonotype. In DNA form, the CDR3 reads TGTGCCAGCAGCTTATCCGCGCGGGGGGGCACAGATACGCAGTATTTT. It is translated as CASSLSARGGTDTQYF. The chain uses TRBV7-2 and TRBJ2-3, with 8 nucleotides matching TRBD2. Germline CDR1 is SGHTA and CDR2 is FQGNSA. Germline trimming cut 2 bases from V and 1 base from J; bases unmatched to any gene: 5. The CDR3 is 16 amino acids.

The chain uses TRBV25-1 and TRBJ2-1; D unresolved. The germline gives CDR1 MGHDK, CDR2 SYGVNS. V lost 6 bases to trimming and J lost 3 bases, with 9 bases between them. CDR3 length: 13 residues. Written as DNA, the CDR3 is TGTGCCAGCAGGCGGAAGGACTACAATGAGCAGTTCTTC. Its protein product is CASRRKDYNEQFF.

The J gene is TRBJ2-5, the V gene TRBV5-1, with D possibly matching TRBD1 (6 bases). The germline CDR1 and CDR2 sequences are SGHRS and YFSETQ. V dropped 4 bases and J dropped 6 bases, with 13 bases sitting between them. The CDR3 extends over 13 amino acids. The CDR3 bases are TGCGCCAGCAGCCAGGGGTTGGGGAAGACCCAGTACTTC. This codes for CASSQGLGKTQYF.

The chain employs TRBV4-3 and TRBJ2-5, with 9 bases that match TRBD2. Per the germline V gene, CDR1 is LGHNA and CDR2 is YSLEER. J lost 4 bases, V lost 0 bases, and 0 bases had no gene match. This CDR3 is built from 14 residues. The CDR3 spells CASSQERGGETQYF. The CDR3 DNA reads TGCGCCAGCAGCCAAGAGCGGGGGGGAGAGACCCAGTACTTC.

V is TRBV12-3 or TRBV12-4 and J is TRBJ2-1, with D perhaps given as TRBD1 or TRBD2 (6 bases each). V gave up 3 bases and J gave up 0 bases, with 12 bases separating them. This CDR3 region has 16 residues. The chain's CDR3 is CASSFWGASSYNEQFF. CDR3 in DNA: TGTGCCAGCAGTTTTTGGGGGGCCAGCTCCTACAATGAGCAGTTCTTC.

V usage is TRBV20-1 and J usage is TRBJ2-1, with no clear D. Trimming shortened V by 6 bases and J by 0 bases, and 12 bases separated the two germline ends. This CDR3 contains 14 residues. From germline, CDR1 is DFQATT and CDR2 SNEGSKA (reference sequence). CDR3 DNA sequence: TGCAGTGCCAATAGGGCCCTCTCCTACAATGAGCAGTTCTTC. It is translated as CSANRALSYNEQFF.

This clonotype was seen a few times. This rearrangement joins TRBV15 to TRBJ2-7; D possibly corresponds to TRBD2 (7 bases). Germline assignment: CDR1 LNHNV and CDR2 YYDKDF (reference sequence). V was pared by 5 bases and J by 2 bases, with 16 bases between. The CDR3 is 15 amino acids. The CDR3 sequence is CATSQGRGFAYEQYF. In DNA form, the CDR3 reads TGTGCCACCAGCCAGGGGAGGGGGTTCGCCTACGAGCAGTACTTC. Looking up the rest from reference TRBV15 and TRBJ2-7 gives the full variable domain: DAMVIQNPRYQVTQFGKPVTLSCSQTLNHNVMYWYQQKSSQAPKLLFHYYDKDFNNEADTPDNFQSRRPNTSFCFLDIRSPGLGDTAMYLCATSQGRGFAYEQYFGPGTRLTVT.

The chain combines TRBV2 with TRBJ2-1; TRBD2 matches at 9 bases. V trimming: 4 bases; J trimming: 3 bases; junction bases outside the gene matches: 10. The CDR3 is 17 residues long. Germline CDR1 reads SNHLY; CDR2 reads FYNNEI. This chain's CDR3 is CASSGGLRGGVYNEQFF. Written as DNA, the CDR3 is TGTGCCAGCAGTGGGGGCCTGCGGGGGGGAGTCTACAATGAGCAGTTCTTC.

Comments on this clonotype: No conserved phenylalanine or tryptophan is present at the end of the CDR3, so a read error is the likely explanation. The chain employs TRBV24-1 and TRBJ2-5; D not resolved. Trimming left V 1 base short and J 4 bases short, with 12 bases between. Germline-derived CDR1 and CDR2 are KGHDR and SFDVKD. The CDR3 is made up of 15 amino acids. The DNA for the CDR3 is TGTGCCACCAGTGATTTAGGTCCCTCGGGAGAGACCCAGTACTAC. Protein sequence: CATSDLGPSGETQYY.

This sequence joins TRBV7-9 and TRBJ2-5, with TRBD1 as a possible D gene (8 bases). Per the germline V gene, CDR1 is SEHNR and CDR2 is FQNEAQ (reference sequence). V was clipped by 5 bases and J by 3 bases, with 13 bases between them. CDR3 length equals 14 residues. Here the CDR3 reads CASSREDREETQYF. CDR3 coding DNA: TGTGCCAGCAGCCGGGAGGACAGGGAAGAGACCCAGTACTTC.

This clonotype was observed a few times. The chain employs TRBV11-3 and TRBJ2-5; 8 bases agree with TRBD1. After removal of 7 bases from V and 5 bases from J, the junction contained 6 bases not matched to a gene. Germline assignment: CDR1 SGHNT and CDR2 YENEEA. The CDR3 totals 13 residues. CDR3 amino acids: CASTRTGFETQYF. The CDR3 nucleotides read TGTGCCAGCACCAGGACAGGGTTCGAGACCCAGTACTTC. The full variable domain, with the rest looked up from reference TRBV11-3 and TRBJ2-5, is EAGVVQSPRYKIIEKKQPVAFWCNPISGHNTLYWYLQNLGQGPELLIRYENEEAVDDSQLPKDRFSAERLKGVDSTLKIQPAELGDSAVYLCASTRTGFETQYFGPGTRLLVL.

This rearrangement joins TRBV14 to TRBJ1-5; D is uncertain. The V and J ends lost 1 base and 6 bases respectively, with 7 bases between them. The germline V gene has CDR1 SGHDN and CDR2 FVKESK. This CDR3 has 13 residues. CDR3 loop: CASSQGVSQPQHF. In DNA, the CDR3 is TGTGCCAGCAGCCAAGGAGTCAGTCAGCCCCAGCATTTT.